Listed here are 12 T cell receptor beta chains from one sample, sequenced in a study of vaccination and CD4 T cells after COVID-19. Treatment of the sample: approximately 9-day PBMC culture with coronavirus spike peptide pools or control peptides (ViraFEST assay). These receptors are not linked to any known antigen. Cultured CD4+ T cell DNA was sequenced using the Oncomine TCR Beta short-read assay. One entry per CDR3 protein, called by TCRdb with MiXCR from the PCR reads. Of 26,000 or so distinct CDR3 sequences listed, 35% to 55% are singletons. Sequenced: CD4+ T cells from blood, cultured in vitro. All receptors come from a human donor who had recovered from COVID-19.

The rearrangement uses TRBV6-2 or TRBV6-3 and TRBJ2-7, with D tentatively TRBD1 or TRBD2 (5 bases each). CDR3 length: 14 residues. CDR1 MNHEY and CDR2 SVGEGT come from the germline V gene. The ends were cut back, 6 bases at V and 0 bases at J, with 12 bases in the middle. CDR3 residues: CASSTGAVSYEQYF. CDR3 DNA sequence: TGTGCCAGCAGCACCGGGGCCGTCTCCTACGAGCAGTACTTC.

This clonotype was seen a handful of times. The V gene is TRBV24-1, the J gene TRBJ2-3, with D unclear. CDR1 and CDR2 from the germline V gene are KGHDR and SFDVKD. V was pared by 2 bases and J by 0 bases, with 8 bases between. The CDR3 is 15 residues long. In DNA form, the CDR3 reads TGTGCCACCAGTGATTGGACCGCTAGCACAGATACGCAGTATTTT. Translation: CATSDWTASTDTQYF.

Only a few counts were recorded for this clonotype. This rearrangement joins TRBV10-3 to TRBJ2-7, with TRBD1 identical over 11 bases. Germline CDR1 ENHRY, CDR2 SYGVKD. V gave up 4 bases and J gave up 4 bases; unmatched junction bases: 9. The length of the CDR3 is 16 residues. In DNA form, the CDR3 reads TGTGCCATCAGTGCCCCTTTGGGACAGGGGGGATACGAGCAGTACTTC. Protein: CAISAPLGQGGYEQYF.

This chain joins TRBV5-4 and TRBJ1-5; TRBD1 might be the D (5 bases). V lost 0 bases, J lost 7 bases, and 8 bases lay in between. Germline V CDR1 and CDR2: SGHNT, YYREEE (reference sequence). The CDR3 is 13 residues long. CDR3 amino acids: CASSLGGGQPQHF. DNA for the CDR3: TGTGCCAGCAGCTTGGGGGGGGGACAGCCCCAGCATTTT. The full variable domain, with the rest looked up from reference TRBV5-4 and TRBJ1-5, is ETGVTQSPTHLIKTRGQQVTLRCSSQSGHNTVSWYQQALGQGPQFIFQYYREEENGRGNFPPRFSGLQFPNYSSELNVNALELDDSALYLCASSLGGGQPQHFGDGTRLSIL.

The rearrangement links TRBV5-4 to TRBJ2-1, with 7 bases fitting TRBD1. V lost 5 bases, J lost 2 bases, and 7 bases stayed unmatched. Germline values: CDR1 SGHNT, CDR2 YYREEE (reference sequence). There are 15 residues in the CDR3. The CDR3 nucleotides read TGTGCCAGCAGTATAGACAGGGCCACCTACAATGAGCAGTTCTTC. Its translation is CASSIDRATYNEQFF.

This clonotype is a singleton in its sample. The rearrangement joins TRBV10-3 to TRBJ2-1; D gene unclear. V shed 0 bases and J shed 0 bases, with 24 bases lying between them. CDR1 and CDR2 (germline): ENHRY, SYGVKD. The CDR3 loop spans 21 amino acids. CDR3: CAISESATMSPITRSYNEQFF. In DNA, the CDR3 is TGTGCCATCAGTGAGTCGGCAACTATGTCCCCTATCACCCGCTCCTACAATGAGCAGTTCTTC.

The gene calls are TRBV6-5 and TRBJ2-2, with 7 bases lining up with TRBD2. V lost 0 bases to trimming and J lost 4 bases; unmatched junction nucleotides: 2. The length of the CDR3 is 15 residues. Germline V CDR1 and CDR2: MNHEY, SVGAGI. The CDR3 coding sequence is TGTGCCAGCAGTTACTCCAGGGAGGGCACCGGGGAGCTGTTTTTT. Protein sequence: CASSYSREGTGELFF.

The rearrangement joins TRBV6-5 to TRBJ1-3; D call uncertain. The length of the CDR3 is 15 residues. Germline values: CDR1 MNHEY, CDR2 SVGAGI. The germline V and J ends were trimmed by 0 bases and 0 bases, with 6 bases remaining between them. For the CDR3, the DNA is TGTGCCAGCAGTTACTCCGGGAGCTCTGGAAACACCATATATTTT. Residues: CASSYSGSSGNTIYF.

V is TRBV6-2 or TRBV6-3 and J is TRBJ1-2; D not resolved. This CDR3 is built from 14 residues. The V gene lost 0 bases and the J gene lost 7 bases, with 12 bases spanning the gap. Germline V gene data show CDR1 as MNHEY and CDR2 as SVGEGT. Here the CDR3 DNA reads TGTGCCAGCAGTTACTCGATCTGGGTACGTGGCTACACCTTC. Its translation: CASSYSIWVRGYTF.

This clonotype was observed a handful of times. The V call is TRBV5-4, the J call TRBJ2-3; 7 bases fit TRBD2. Germline CDR1 reads SGHNT; CDR2 reads YYREEE (reference sequence). The CDR3 is made up of 16 amino acids. V was clipped by 0 bases and J by 1 base; unmatched bases: 5. The CDR3 bases are TGTGCCAGCAGCTTGGGGCGGGAGACGGGCACAGATACGCAGTATTTT. Translating it yields CASSLGRETGTDTQYF.

The chain couples TRBV20-1 to TRBJ2-7; 7 nucleotides match TRBD2. Looked up from germline, CDR1 is DFQATT and CDR2 is SNEGSKA (reference sequence). Unmatched junction bases numbered 6, after V lost 2 bases and J lost 2 bases. The CDR3 is 14 amino acids. The CDR3 loop reads CSARFGGTTYEQYF. CDR3 nucleotides: TGCAGTGCTAGATTCGGGGGGACTACCTACGAGCAGTACTTC.

The chain joins TRBV6-5 to TRBJ2-7, with TRBD1 matching 10 bases. The J segment lost 4 bases and the V segment lost 0 bases, leaving 12 bases of the junction unmatched. This CDR3 region has 18 residues. Germline loops: CDR1 MNHEY, CDR2 SVGAGI. The CDR3 loop reads CASSYSGTGAVVFYEQYF. The CDR3, as DNA: TGTGCCAGCAGTTACTCAGGGACAGGGGCTGTCGTGTTTTACGAGCAGTACTTC.